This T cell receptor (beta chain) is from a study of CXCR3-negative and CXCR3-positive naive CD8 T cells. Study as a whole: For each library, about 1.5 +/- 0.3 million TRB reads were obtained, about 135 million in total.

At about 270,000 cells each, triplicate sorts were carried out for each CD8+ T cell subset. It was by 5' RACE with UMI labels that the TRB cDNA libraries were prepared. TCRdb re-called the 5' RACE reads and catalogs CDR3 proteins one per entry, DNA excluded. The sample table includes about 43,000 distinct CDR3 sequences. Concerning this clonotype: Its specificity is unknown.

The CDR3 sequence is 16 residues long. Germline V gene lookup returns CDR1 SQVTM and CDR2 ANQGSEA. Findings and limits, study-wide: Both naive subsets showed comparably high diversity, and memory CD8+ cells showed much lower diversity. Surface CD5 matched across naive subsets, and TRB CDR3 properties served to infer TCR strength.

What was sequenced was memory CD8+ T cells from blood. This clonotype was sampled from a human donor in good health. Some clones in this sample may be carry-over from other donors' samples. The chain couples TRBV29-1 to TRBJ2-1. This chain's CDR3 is CSLEAGIGEQYNEQFF.